The 18 T cell receptor beta chains given below trace back to one sample, sequenced in a study of early T cells in non-severe SARS-CoV-2 infection. TCRdb passed the 5' RACE reads through MiXCR, listing each CDR3 protein once. The table includes over 75,000 distinct CDR3 sequences, 13% detected once. The sample taken for sequencing was whole blood. Every receptor here comes from an adult who was a healthcare worker with PCR-confirmed SARS-CoV-2 infection or an uninfected control (not recorded which).

Note on this clonotype: The DNA is left out, because the CDR3 cannot be placed on it with certainty; the CDR3 is given as TCRdb lists it. The chain combines TRBV12-2 with TRBJ1-3; TRBD1 is the table's D call and was not checked against the DNA. TRBV12-2 is reported as a pseudogene. The CDR3 sequence runs 15 residues, both termini included. The CDR3 loop reads CPRDTQVGSGNTIYF.

This chain connects TRBV7-6 to TRBJ2-5, with D maybe TRBD2 (5 bases). V dropped 6 bases and J dropped 5 bases, with 13 bases sitting between them. In germline, CDR1 is SGHVS, CDR2 FNYEAQ. This CDR3 has 13 residues. CDR3: CASRPGVKETQYF. In DNA form, the CDR3 reads TGTGCCAGCAGACCCGGGGTCAAGGAGACCCAGTACTTC.

The chain is built from TRBV11-2 and TRBJ2-1, with 7 nucleotides matching TRBD1. The J segment lost 12 bases and the V segment lost 5 bases, leaving 7 bases of the junction unmatched. Germline V gene data show CDR1 as SGHAT and CDR2 as FQNNGV. This CDR3 contains 12 residues. The CDR3 DNA sequence: TGTGCCAGCAGCCCGGGACAGCTGGGGCAGTTCTTC. The encoded protein is CASSPGQLGQFF.

This clonotype appeared many times. This rearrangement joins TRBV5-1 to TRBJ2-3; D may match TRBD1 or TRBD2 (5 bases each). Germline CDR1 reads SGHRS; CDR2 reads YFSETQ. The ends were cut back, 0 bases at V and 1 base at J, with 12 bases in the middle. The CDR3 is 16 residues long. The CDR3 spells CASSLVPGTRTDTQYF. Written as DNA, the CDR3 is TGCGCCAGCAGCTTGGTTCCGGGGACCCGCACAGATACGCAGTATTTT.

This clonotype has ten or more counts. The chain couples TRBV20-1 to TRBJ1-5; 7 nucleotides line up with TRBD1. Per the germline V gene, CDR1 is DFQATT and CDR2 is SNEGSKA (reference sequence). The trim removed 6 bases at V and 4 bases at J, leaving 15 bases unmatched. The CDR3 is 16 residues long. CDR3 protein: CSAAISGGGGNQPQHF. CDR3 coding DNA: TGCAGTGCCGCCATCTCAGGGGGAGGAGGGAATCAGCCCCAGCATTTT.

This clonotype was found many times. V and J are TRBV10-3 and TRBJ2-1; tentative D call: TRBD2 (5 bases). Germline V gene data show CDR1 as ENHRY and CDR2 as SYGVKD. Trimming removed 10 bases from V and 6 bases from J, with 10 bases in between. The CDR3 is 11 amino acids. CDR3 loop: CATGIVNEQFF. DNA of the CDR3: TGTGCCACCGGGATTGTCAATGAGCAGTTCTTC.

The table lists this clonotype with a few counts. This sequence joins TRBV28 and TRBJ2-1; TRBD1 aligns across 10 bases. Germline lookup yields CDR1 MDHEN and CDR2 SYDVKM. Trimming removed 7 bases from V and 5 bases from J; junction bases left unmatched: 11. The CDR3 is 16 residues long. The DNA for the CDR3 is TGTGCCAGCATCTTTGCCGGGACAGGGGTCCACAATGAGCAGTTCTTC. Translated: CASIFAGTGVHNEQFF.

CDR3: CSARDRLLAGGQETQYF. CDR3 DNA sequence: TGCAGTGCTAGAGATAGGTTACTAGCGGGGGGACAAGAGACCCAGTACTTC. J is TRBJ2-5 and V is TRBV20-1; 12 bases fit TRBD2. This CDR3 comprises 17 residues. V trimming: 0 bases; J trimming: 2 bases; junction bases outside the gene matches: 7. Germline V gives CDR1 DFQATT, CDR2 SNEGSKA (reference sequence).

In its sample, this clonotype was seen many times. The genes are TRBV7-9 and TRBJ2-1, with D unresolved. Germline V gives CDR1 SEHNR, CDR2 FQNEAQ (reference sequence). This CDR3 region has 9 residues. V was trimmed by 10 bases and J by 13 bases, leaving 11 bases between them. This CDR3 is CATNRRQFF. CDR3 coding DNA: TGTGCCACCAATCGAAGACAGTTCTTC.

This clonotype was observed a handful of times. The genes are TRBV3-2 and TRBJ2-2; the DNA was not used to check the table's D call, TRBD1. TRBV3-2 is listed as a pseudogene. The CDR3 contains 16 residues. This CDR3 reads CASSQVRGRSTGELFF. The CDR3 nucleotides read TGTGCCAGCAGCCAAGTTAGGGGGCGGTCCACCGGGGAGCTGTTTTTT.

This clonotype was detected only a few times. The chain is built from TRBV12-3 or TRBV12-4 and TRBJ2-7; tentative D call: TRBD1 (7 bases). Trimming stripped 5 bases from V and 2 bases from J, with 13 bases between. CDR3 size: 14 residues. The CDR3 DNA reads as TGTGCCAGCAGTCCCCAGGGGGGAGCCTACGAGCAGTACTTC. Its protein product is CASSPQGGAYEQYF.

This clonotype was seen only a few times. This chain connects TRBV20-1 to TRBJ1-1, with 7 bases matching TRBD1. J gave up 3 bases and V 5 bases, and 9 bases lay outside the gene matches. The V gene's germline CDR1 is DFQATT and CDR2 SNEGSKA (reference sequence). CDR3 length: 14 residues. DNA for the CDR3: TGCAGTGCTTGTGAGGGGGCGGTTCACACTGAAGCTTTCTTT. This gives the protein CSACEGAVHTEAFF.

A few counts support this clonotype. The chain joins TRBV7-9 to TRBJ2-6; no firm D call. Germline CDR1 and CDR2: SEHNR and FQNEAQ (reference sequence). Trimming removed 6 bases at V and 4 bases at J, with 22 bases between. The CDR3 totals 18 residues. Here the CDR3 reads CASSLSSYSLGGANVLTF. DNA for the CDR3: TGTGCCAGCAGTTTATCTTCTTACAGCCTCGGCGGGGCCAACGTCCTGACTTTC. Full variable domain (missing parts from reference TRBV7-9 and TRBJ2-6): DTGVSQNPRHKITKRGQNVTFRCDPISEHNRLYWYRQTLGQGPEFLTYFQNEAQLEKSRLLSDRFSAERPKGSFSTLEIQRTEQGDSAMYLCASSLSSYSLGGANVLTFGAGSRLTVL.

The sample holds a few counts of this clonotype. The chain recombines TRBV11-2 with TRBJ2-3, with TRBD2 identical over 8 bases. With V trimmed by 4 bases and J by 0 bases, 3 bases remained unmatched. The CDR3 spans 15 residues. Germline-derived CDR1 and CDR2 are SGHAT and FQNNGV. The CDR3 region has the DNA TGTGCCAGCAGCTCGGCGGGGGGCAGCACAGATACGCAGTATTTT. Its translation is CASSSAGGSTDTQYF.

This clonotype was picked up many times. The chain recombines TRBV5-1 with TRBJ2-3; a possible D gene is TRBD2 (6 bases). Trimming stripped 0 bases from V and 7 bases from J, with 15 bases between. The CDR3 runs to 15 residues. Germline CDR1 and CDR2: SGHRS and YFSETQ. The CDR3 here is CASSLGPGAGNTQYF. CDR3 nucleotides: TGCGCCAGCAGCTTGGGGCCGGGAGCGGGTAATACGCAGTATTTT.

The table lists this clonotype with many counts. The J gene is TRBJ1-5, the V gene TRBV7-2; the D is unclear. Trimming pared 0 bases from V and 7 bases from J, leaving 7 bases between. Looked up from germline, CDR1 is SGHTA and CDR2 is FQGNSA. The CDR3 loop spans 13 amino acids. CDR3 nucleotides: TGTGCCAGCAGCTTAGCAGGGAGGCAGCCCCAGCATTTT. It translates to CASSLAGRQPQHF.

V and J are TRBV10-2 and TRBJ1-4; 7 bases are shared with TRBD1. Germline trimming cut 5 bases from V and 6 bases from J; bases unmatched to any gene: 6. CDR1 and CDR2 (germline): WSHSY, SAAADI. The CDR3 length is 14 residues. This CDR3 reads CASSNRGGDEKLFF. CDR3 DNA sequence: TGCGCCAGCAGTAACAGGGGTGGTGATGAAAAACTGTTTTTT.

The table lists this clonotype with a few counts. This chain links TRBV2 with TRBJ2-2; possibly TRBD2 for D (5 bases). CDR3 length: 13 residues. Germline lookup yields CDR1 SNHLY and CDR2 FYNNEI. V was shortened by 6 bases and J by 6 bases, with 11 bases between the two germline ends. CDR3 amino acids: CASRLAEAGELFF. In DNA form, the CDR3 reads TGTGCCAGCAGGCTAGCAGAGGCCGGGGAGCTGTTTTTT.